The clone carrying this TCR beta chain was seen a single time. Unmatched junction bases numbered 4, after V lost 1 base and J lost 3 bases. Germline assignment: CDR1 SGHVS and CDR2 FQNEAQ. The CDR3 has 16 residues. This entry belongs to a study of blood T cell repertoires in COVID-19. Study information: Sites in the United States, Italy and Spain provided acute and convalescent COVID-19 samples. T cells, B-cell-depleted T cells, or PBMCs provided the cDNA or gDNA that served as material.

Study processing details: Amplified reference gene primers provided the basis for estimating nucleated cell counts. Generated by immunoSEQ multiplex PCR, the TCRdb table keeps only in-frame clones and is missing some. V and J calls and clone size are those listed in that table; D and trimming were worked out from the DNA. In the table there are about 140,000 clones, over 80% of which are singletons. The sequenced sample consisted of peripheral blood. The receptor's source is a human donor in a cohort sampled during active COVID-19. The chain combines TRBV7-8 with TRBJ2-3, with 10 bases lining up with TRBD2. The DNA of the CDR3 is TGTGCCAGCAGCTTAGAGACTAGCGGGCGTACAGATACGCAGTATTTT. Translated: CASSLETSGRTDTQYF.